The entry below describes one T cell receptor (beta chain). Antigen unknown. An approximately 130-subject validation cohort, separate from the approximately 700-subject first cohort, supplied the donors. The data were obtained in a study of cytomegalovirus exposure and HLA in healthy donors. Study outcomes and limitations: In the approximately 130 validation repertoires, 94% of cluster scores exceeded 0, per a later analysis. There were around 160 TCR beta chains listed as cytomegalovirus-associated.

The length of the CDR3 is 15 residues. The V end lost 4 bases, the J end lost 6 bases, and 18 bases lay between the germline ends. CDR1 is MDHEN, CDR2 SYDVKM, per germline. Only in-frame clones appear in the TCRdb table, and some are missing; sequencing was by immunoSEQ multiplex PCR. The data show some 79,000 clones, about 93% seen once. Sequencing used PBMCs. V and J are TRBV28 and TRBJ1-1; D gene unclear. The TCR comes from a woman between 18 and 30 years old in good health and CMV-seropositive. CDR3 amino acids: CASSSPEGRRPEAFF. The CDR3 DNA reads TGTGCCAGCAGTTCTCCAGAGGGCCGACGTCCTGAAGCTTTCTTT.